This T cell receptor (beta chain) emerged from a study of Tregs in tolerant kidney transplant recipients. Study details: Related graft donors supplied nonmyeloablative bone marrow transplants, and mixed chimerism was transient. General observations from the study: Antigen-driven expansion was suggested because donor-specific Tregs expanded more than all Tregs in tolerant patients. The small number of patients limits these findings pending further validation.

CD4+CD25+CD127- Tregs, CD4+CD25- non-Tregs, CD4 and CD8 cells were sorted. Data came from immunoSEQ multiplex PCR; TCRdb stores just in-frame clones and leaves some out. The sample has 98,000 or so clones, 90% seen once. In its sample, this clone was seen once. Its antigen is as yet unknown. The sample consisted of CD4+ T cells from blood, taken before the transplant. This TCR was recovered from a human donor who received a combined kidney and bone marrow transplant.

The DNA of the CDR3 is TGTGCCAGCAGCTCTAGCGGGAGGGGGACAGATACGCAGTATTTT. This gives the protein CASSSSGRGTDTQYF. The genes are TRBV7-9 and TRBJ2-3; 12 positions agree with TRBD2. This CDR3 has 15 residues. Germline loops: CDR1 SEHNR, CDR2 FQNEAQ (reference sequence). With V trimmed by 4 bases and J by 3 bases, 2 bases remained unmatched. The entire variable domain, with the rest obtained from reference TRBV7-9 and TRBJ2-3, is as follows: DTGVSQNPRHKITKRGQNVTFRCDPISEHNRLYWYRQTLGQGPEFLTYFQNEAQLEKSRLLSDRFSAERPKGSFSTLEIQRTEQGDSAMYLCASSSSGRGTDTQYFGPGTRLTVL.